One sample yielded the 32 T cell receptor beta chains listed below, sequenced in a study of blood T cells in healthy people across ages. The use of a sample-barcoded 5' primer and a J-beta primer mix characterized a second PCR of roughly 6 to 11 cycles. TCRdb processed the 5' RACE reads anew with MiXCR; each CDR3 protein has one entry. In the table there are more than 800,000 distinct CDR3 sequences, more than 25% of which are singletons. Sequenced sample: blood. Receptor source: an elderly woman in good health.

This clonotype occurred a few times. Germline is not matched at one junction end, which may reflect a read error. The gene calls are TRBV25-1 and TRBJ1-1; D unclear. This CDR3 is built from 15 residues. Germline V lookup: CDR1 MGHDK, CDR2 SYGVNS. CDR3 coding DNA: TGTACCAGCAGTGAATTCGGTAGGCCGAACACTGAAGCTTTCTTT. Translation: CTSSEFGRPNTEAFF.

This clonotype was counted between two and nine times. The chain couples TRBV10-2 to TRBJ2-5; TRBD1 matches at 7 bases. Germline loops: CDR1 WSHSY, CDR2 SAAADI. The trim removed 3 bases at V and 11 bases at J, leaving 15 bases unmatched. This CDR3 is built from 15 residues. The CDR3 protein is CASSDRGLSSPTQYF. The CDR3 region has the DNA TGCGCCAGCAGTGACAGGGGGTTGTCTAGCCCGACGCAGTACTTC.

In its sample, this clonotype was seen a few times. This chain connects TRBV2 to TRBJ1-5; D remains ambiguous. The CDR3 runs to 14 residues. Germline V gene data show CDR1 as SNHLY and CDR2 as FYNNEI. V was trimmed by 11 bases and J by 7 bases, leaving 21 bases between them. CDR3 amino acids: CALTNGTKVQPQHF. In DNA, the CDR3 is TGTGCCTTAACGAACGGAACAAAGGTACAGCCCCAGCATTTT.

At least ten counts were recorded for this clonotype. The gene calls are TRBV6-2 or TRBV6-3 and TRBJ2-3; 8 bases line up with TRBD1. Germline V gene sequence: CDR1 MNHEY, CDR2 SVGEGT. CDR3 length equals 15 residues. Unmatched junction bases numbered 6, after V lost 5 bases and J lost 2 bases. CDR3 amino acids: CASSTRDRPTDTQYF. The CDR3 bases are TGTGCCAGCAGTACCCGGGACAGGCCCACAGATACGCAGTATTTT.

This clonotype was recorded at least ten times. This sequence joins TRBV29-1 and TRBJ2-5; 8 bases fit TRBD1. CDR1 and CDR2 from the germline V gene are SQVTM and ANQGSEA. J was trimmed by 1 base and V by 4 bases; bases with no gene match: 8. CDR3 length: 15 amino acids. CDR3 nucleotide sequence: TGCAGCGTTGGGGAGACAGGGGTCACCCAAGAGACCCAGTACTTC. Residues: CSVGETGVTQETQYF.

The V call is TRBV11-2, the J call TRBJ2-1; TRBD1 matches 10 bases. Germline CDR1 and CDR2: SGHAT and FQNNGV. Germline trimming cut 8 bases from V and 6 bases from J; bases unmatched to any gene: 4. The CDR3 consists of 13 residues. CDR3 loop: CASGQGVCNEQFF. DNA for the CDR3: TGTGCCAGCGGACAGGGGGTTTGCAATGAGCAGTTCTTC.

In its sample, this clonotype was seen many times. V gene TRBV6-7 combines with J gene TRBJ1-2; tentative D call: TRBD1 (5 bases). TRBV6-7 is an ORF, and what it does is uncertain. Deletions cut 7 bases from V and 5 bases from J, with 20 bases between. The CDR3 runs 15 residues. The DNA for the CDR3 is TGTGCCAGCAACCACCCCGGACACTGGTTTTATGGCTACACCTTC. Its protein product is CASNHPGHWFYGYTF.

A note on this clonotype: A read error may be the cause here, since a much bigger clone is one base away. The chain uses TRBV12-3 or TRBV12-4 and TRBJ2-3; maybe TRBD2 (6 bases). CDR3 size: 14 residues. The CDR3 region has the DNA TGTGCCAGCACCGGGGGTATCGGCACAGATGCGCAGTATTTT. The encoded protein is CASTGGIGTDAQYF.

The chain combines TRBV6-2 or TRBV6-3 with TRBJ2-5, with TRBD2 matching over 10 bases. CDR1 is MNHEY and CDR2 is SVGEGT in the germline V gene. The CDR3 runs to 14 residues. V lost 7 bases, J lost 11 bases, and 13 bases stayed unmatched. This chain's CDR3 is CASKAGGLENEQYF. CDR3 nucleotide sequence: TGTGCCAGCAAAGCGGGGGGGCTGGAGAATGAGCAGTACTTC.

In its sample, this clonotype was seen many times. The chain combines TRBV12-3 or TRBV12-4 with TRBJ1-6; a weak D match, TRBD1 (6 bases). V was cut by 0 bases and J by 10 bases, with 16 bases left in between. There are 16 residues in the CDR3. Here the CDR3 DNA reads TGTGCCAGCAGTTTAGCGCTCGTCACAGGGCGATCACCCCTCCACTTT. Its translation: CASSLALVTGRSPLHF.

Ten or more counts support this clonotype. The CDR3 DNA reads as TGTGCCAGCAGTTACCAGTCCAACTATGGCTACACCTTC. Residues: CASSYQSNYGYTF. The chain couples TRBV6-5 to TRBJ1-2; no firm D call. V was shortened by 2 bases and J by 2 bases, with 6 bases between the two germline ends. This CDR3 spans 13 amino acids. Germline V gene data show CDR1 as MNHEY and CDR2 as SVGAGI.

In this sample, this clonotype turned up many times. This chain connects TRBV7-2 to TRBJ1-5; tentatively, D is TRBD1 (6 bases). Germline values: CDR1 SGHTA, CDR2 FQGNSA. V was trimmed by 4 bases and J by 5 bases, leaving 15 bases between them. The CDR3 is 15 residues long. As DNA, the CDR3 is TGTGCCAGCAGCTCTCTCTCCCGACAGGATCAGCCCCAGCATTTT. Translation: CASSSLSRQDQPQHF.

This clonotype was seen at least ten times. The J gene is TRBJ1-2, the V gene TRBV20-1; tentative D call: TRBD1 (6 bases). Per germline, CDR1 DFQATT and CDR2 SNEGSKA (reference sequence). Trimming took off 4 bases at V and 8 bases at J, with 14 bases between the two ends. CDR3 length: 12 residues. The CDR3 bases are TGCAGTGCTAAGGGAGGGGGGCAAGGCTACACCTTC. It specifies CSAKGGGQGYTF.

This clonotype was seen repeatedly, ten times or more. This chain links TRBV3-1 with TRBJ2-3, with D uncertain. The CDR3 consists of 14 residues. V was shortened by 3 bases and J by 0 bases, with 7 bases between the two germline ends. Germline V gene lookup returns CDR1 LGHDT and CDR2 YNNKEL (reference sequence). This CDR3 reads CASSHRVSTDTQYF. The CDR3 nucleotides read TGTGCCAGCAGCCACAGAGTTAGCACAGATACGCAGTATTTT.

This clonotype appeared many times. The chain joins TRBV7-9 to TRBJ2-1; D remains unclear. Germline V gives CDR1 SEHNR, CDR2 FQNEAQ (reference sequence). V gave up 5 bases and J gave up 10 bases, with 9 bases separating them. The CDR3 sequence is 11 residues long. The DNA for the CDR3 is TGTGCCAGCAGCGATGGTCGGGAGCAGTTCTTC. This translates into CASSDGREQFF. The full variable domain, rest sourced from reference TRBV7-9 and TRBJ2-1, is DTGVSQNPRHKITKRGQNVTFRCDPISEHNRLYWYRQTLGQGPEFLTYFQNEAQLEKSRLLSDRFSAERPKGSFSTLEIQRTEQGDSAMYLCASSDGREQFFGPGTRLTVL.

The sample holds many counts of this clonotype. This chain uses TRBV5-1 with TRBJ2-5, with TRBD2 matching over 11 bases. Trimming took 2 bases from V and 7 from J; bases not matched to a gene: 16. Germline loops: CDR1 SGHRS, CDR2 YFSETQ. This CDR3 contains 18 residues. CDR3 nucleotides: TGCGCCAGCAGCTTAGAGAGTAGCGGGGGGGGCCCTGATTGGACCCAGTACTTC. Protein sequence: CASSLESSGGGPDWTQYF.

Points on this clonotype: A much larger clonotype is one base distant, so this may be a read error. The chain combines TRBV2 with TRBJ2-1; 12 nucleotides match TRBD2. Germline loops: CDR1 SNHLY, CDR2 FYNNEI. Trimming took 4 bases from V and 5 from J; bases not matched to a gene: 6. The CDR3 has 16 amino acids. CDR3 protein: CASSARTSGENNEQFF. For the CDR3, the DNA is TGTGCCAGCAGTGCCAGGACTAGCGGGGAGAACAATGAGCAGTTCTTC.

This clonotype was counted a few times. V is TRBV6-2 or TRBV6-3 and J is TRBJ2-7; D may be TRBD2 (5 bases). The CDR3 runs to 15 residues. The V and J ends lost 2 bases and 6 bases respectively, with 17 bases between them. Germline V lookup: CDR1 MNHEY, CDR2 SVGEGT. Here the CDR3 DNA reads TGTGCCAGCAGTTACGGTCGGGGTCTGTTGGGCGAGCAGTACTTC. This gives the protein CASSYGRGLLGEQYF.

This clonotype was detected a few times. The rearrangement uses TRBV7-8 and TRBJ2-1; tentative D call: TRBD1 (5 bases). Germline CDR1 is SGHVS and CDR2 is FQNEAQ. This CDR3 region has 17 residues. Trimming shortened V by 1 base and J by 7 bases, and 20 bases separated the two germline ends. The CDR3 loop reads CASSLVIGVGGGNEQFF. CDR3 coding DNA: TGTGCCAGCAGCTTAGTTATAGGGGTGGGTGGTGGGAATGAGCAGTTCTTC.

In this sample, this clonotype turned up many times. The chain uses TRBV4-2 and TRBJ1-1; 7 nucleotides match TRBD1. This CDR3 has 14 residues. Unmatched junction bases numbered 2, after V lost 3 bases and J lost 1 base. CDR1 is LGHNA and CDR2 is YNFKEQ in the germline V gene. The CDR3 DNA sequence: TGTGCCAGCAGCCACCAGGGGGAGAACACTGAAGCTTTCTTT. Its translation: CASSHQGENTEAFF.

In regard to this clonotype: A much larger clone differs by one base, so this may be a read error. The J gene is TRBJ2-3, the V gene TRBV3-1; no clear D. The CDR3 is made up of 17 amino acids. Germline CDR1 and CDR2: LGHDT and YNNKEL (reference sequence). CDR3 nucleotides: TGTGCCAGCAGCCAAGATGTGGCGGATCTAGGCACAGATGCGCAGTATTTT. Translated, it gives CASSQDVADLGTDAQYF.

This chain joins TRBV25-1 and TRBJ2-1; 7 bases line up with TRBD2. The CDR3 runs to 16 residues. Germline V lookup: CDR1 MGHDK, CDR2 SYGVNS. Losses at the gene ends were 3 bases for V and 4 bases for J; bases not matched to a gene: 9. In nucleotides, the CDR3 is TGTGCCAGCAGTGAGGCCGGGAGGTCCCCTTACAATGAGCAGTTCTTC. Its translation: CASSEAGRSPYNEQFF.

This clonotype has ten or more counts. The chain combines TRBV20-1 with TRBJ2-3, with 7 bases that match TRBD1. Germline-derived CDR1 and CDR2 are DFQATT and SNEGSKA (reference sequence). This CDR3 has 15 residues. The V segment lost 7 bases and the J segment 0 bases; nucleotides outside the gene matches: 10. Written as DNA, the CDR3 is TGCAGTGTACCGAGACAGGGAGTTAGCACAGATACGCAGTATTTT. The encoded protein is CSVPRQGVSTDTQYF.

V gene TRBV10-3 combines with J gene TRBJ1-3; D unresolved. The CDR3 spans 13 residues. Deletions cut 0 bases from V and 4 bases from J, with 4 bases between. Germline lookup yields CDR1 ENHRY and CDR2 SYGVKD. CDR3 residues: CAISESRGNTIYF. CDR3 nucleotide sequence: TGTGCCATCAGTGAGTCGCGAGGAAACACCATATATTTT.

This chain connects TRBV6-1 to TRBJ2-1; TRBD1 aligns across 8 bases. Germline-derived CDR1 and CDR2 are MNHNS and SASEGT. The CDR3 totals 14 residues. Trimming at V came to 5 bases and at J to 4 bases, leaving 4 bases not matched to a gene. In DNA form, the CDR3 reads TGTGCCAGCAGTCTACAGGGGGAGTACAATGAGCAGTTCTTC. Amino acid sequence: CASSLQGEYNEQFF.

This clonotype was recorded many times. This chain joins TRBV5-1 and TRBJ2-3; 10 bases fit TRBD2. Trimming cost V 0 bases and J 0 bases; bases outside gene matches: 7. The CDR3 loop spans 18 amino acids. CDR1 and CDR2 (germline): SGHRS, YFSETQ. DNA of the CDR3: TGCGCCAGCAGCTTGGCGGGACTAGCGCGCCCTAGCACAGATACGCAGTATTTT. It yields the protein CASSLAGLARPSTDTQYF. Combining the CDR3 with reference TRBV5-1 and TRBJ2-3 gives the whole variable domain KAGVTQTPRYLIKTRGQQVTLSCSPISGHRSVSWYQQTPGQGLQFLFEYFSETQRNKGNFPGRFSGRQFSNSRSEMNVSTLELGDSALYLCASSLAGLARPSTDTQYFGPGTRLTVL.

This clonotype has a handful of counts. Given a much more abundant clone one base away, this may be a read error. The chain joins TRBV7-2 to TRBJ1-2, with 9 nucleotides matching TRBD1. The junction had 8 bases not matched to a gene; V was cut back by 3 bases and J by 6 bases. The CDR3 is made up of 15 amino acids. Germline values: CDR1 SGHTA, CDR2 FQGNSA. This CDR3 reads CASSLGQGTFHGYTF. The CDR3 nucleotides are TGTGCCAGCAGCTTGGGACAGGGAACGTTCCATGGCTACACCTTC.

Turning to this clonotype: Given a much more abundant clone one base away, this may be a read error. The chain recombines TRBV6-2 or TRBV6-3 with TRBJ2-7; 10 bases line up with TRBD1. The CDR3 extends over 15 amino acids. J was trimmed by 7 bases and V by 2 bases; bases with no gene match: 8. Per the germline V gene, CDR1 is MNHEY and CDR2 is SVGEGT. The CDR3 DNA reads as TGTGCCAGCAGTTACGGGGGGACAGGGGACAATGAGCAGTACTTC. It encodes CASSYGGTGDNEQYF.

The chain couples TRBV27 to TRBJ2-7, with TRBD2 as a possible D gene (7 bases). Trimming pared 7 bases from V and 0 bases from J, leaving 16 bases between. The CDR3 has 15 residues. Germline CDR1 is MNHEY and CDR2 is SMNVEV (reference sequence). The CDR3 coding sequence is TGTGCCAGCAAATCCAGGGGCGGGAGCTCCTACGAGCAGTACTTC. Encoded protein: CASKSRGGSSYEQYF.

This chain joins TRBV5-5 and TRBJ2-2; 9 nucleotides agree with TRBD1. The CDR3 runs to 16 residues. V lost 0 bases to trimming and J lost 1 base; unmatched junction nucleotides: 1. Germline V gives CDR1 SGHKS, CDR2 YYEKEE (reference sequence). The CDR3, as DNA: TGTGCCAGCAGCTTGGGGGACAGGGTGAACACCGGGGAGCTGTTTTTT. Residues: CASSLGDRVNTGELFF.

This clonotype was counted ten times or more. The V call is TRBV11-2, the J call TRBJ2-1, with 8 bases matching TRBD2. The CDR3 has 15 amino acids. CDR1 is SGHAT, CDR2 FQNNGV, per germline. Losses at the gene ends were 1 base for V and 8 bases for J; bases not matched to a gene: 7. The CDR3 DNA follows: TGTGCCAGCAGCTTAGCCGGGGGGGCCGGGCATGAGCAGTTCTTC. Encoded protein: CASSLAGGAGHEQFF.

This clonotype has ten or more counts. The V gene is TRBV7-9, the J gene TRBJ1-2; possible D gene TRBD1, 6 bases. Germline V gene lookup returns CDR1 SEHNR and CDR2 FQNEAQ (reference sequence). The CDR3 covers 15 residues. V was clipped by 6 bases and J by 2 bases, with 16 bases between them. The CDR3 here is CASRLPITGNYGYTF. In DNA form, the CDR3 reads TGTGCCAGCAGGCTACCAATCACAGGGAACTATGGCTACACCTTC. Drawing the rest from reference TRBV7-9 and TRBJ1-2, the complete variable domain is DTGVSQNPRHKITKRGQNVTFRCDPISEHNRLYWYRQTLGQGPEFLTYFQNEAQLEKSRLLSDRFSAERPKGSFSTLEIQRTEQGDSAMYLCASRLPITGNYGYTFGSGTRLTVV.